The clone carrying this TCR beta chain was counted between two and nine times. The antigen remains unidentified. The source of the sample is a study of graft-versus-host responses after intestinal transplantation. Some clones are missing from TCRdb's copy, which holds only in-frame ones; the method was immunoSEQ multiplex PCR. The sample includes just over 40,000 clones, 95% of them seen just once. The CDR3 consists of 15 residues. The germline V gene has CDR1 MNHEY and CDR2 SMNVEV (reference sequence). Trimming shortened V by 6 bases and J by 1 base, and 15 bases separated the two germline ends. This sample comprised unstimulated CD8+ T cells sorted from spleen or lymph node cells, obtained before transplant. V gene TRBV27 combines with J gene TRBJ1-1; D is undetermined. The sequence derives from a human donor who was the organ donor for an intestinal transplant. CDR3 sequence: CASRMGSLPNTEAFF. The DNA for the CDR3 is TGTGCCAGCAGAATGGGATCCCTACCGAACACTGAAGCTTTCTTT.